Presented here are 4 T cell receptor beta chains from one specimen sequenced in a study of CD8+ T cells in alopecia areata. In each case, RNA was isolated and then reverse transcribed into cDNA as the sequencing template. The table came from immunoSEQ multiplex PCR; TCRdb's copy has only in-frame clones and leaves some out. The data contain 110,000 or so clones, roughly two fifths of them singletons. The sequencing sample was made of CD4+ T cells sorted from blood. All receptors come from a human donor with alopecia areata.

The chain links TRBV6-1 to TRBJ2-3; TRBD2 is a possible D gene (5 bases). In germline, CDR1 is MNHNS, CDR2 SASEGT. With 10 bases removed from V and 1 base from J, the gap between germline ends came to 18 bases. This CDR3 spans 15 amino acids. CDR3 residues: CATQPRESRTDTQYF. DNA of the CDR3: TGTGCCACCCAGCCCCGGGAATCCCGCACAGATACGCAGTATTTT.

This chain joins TRBV30 and TRBJ1-2; D not resolved. Deletions cut 0 bases from V and 8 bases from J, with 10 bases between. Germline loops: CDR1 GTSNPN, CDR2 SVGIG (reference sequence). CDR3 size: 12 residues. The CDR3 region is CAWSVAARGYTF. In DNA, the CDR3 is TGTGCCTGGAGTGTCGCGGCGCGCGGCTACACCTTC.

CDR3 sequence: CASGLGTGPDTQYF. CDR3 DNA: TGTGCTAGTGGTTTGGGGACAGGGCCCGATACGCAGTATTTT. V and J are TRBV12-5 and TRBJ2-3, with 8 bases that match TRBD1. The CDR3 is 14 residues long. Germline lookup yields CDR1 LGHNT and CDR2 FRNRAP. The V and J ends lost 1 base and 6 bases, in that order; junction bases with no gene match: 3. Variable domain in full (rest from reference TRBV12-5 and TRBJ2-3): DARVTQTPRHKVTEMGQEVTMRCQPILGHNTVFWYRQTMMQGLELLAYFRNRAPLDDSGMPKDRFSAEMPDATLATLKIQPSEPRDSAVYFCASGLGTGPDTQYFGPGTRLTVL.

The chain carries TRBV23-1 and TRBJ1-1; D might be TRBD1 (6 bases). TRBV23-1 is recorded as an ORF, its role being uncertain. The V gene lost 8 bases and the J gene lost 5 bases, with 18 bases spanning the gap. The CDR3 totals 14 residues. CDR3 DNA: TGCGCCAGCCTGCCAGAAGGGGGAGGGACTGAAGCTTTCTTT. This codes for CASLPEGGGTEAFF.